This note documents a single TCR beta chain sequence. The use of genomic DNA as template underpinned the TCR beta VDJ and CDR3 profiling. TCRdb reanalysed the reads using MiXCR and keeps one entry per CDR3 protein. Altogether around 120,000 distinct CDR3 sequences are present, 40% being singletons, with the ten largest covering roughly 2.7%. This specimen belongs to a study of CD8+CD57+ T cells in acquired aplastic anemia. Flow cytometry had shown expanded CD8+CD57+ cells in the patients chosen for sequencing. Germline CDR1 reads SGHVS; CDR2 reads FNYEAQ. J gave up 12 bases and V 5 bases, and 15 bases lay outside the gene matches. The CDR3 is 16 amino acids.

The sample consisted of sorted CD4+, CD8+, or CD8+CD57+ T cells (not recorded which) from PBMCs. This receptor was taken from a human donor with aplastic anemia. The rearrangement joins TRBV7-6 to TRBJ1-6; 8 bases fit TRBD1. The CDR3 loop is CASSPNTWTGQGPLHF. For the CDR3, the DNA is TGTGCCAGCAGCCCCAATACCTGGACAGGGCAAGGACCCCTCCACTTT. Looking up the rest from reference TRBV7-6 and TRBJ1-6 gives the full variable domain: GAGVSQSPRYKVTKRGQDVALRCDPISGHVSLYWYRQALGQGPEFLTYFNYEAQQDKSGLPNDRFSAERPEGSISTLTIQRTEQRDSAMYRCASSPNTWTGQGPLHFGNGTRLTVT.